These 9 T cell receptor beta chains originate from one sample sequenced in a study of early T cells in non-severe SARS-CoV-2 infection. One entry per CDR3 protein results from TCRdb running MiXCR on the 5' RACE reads. The sample lists just over 60,000 distinct CDR3 sequences; about 9.9% were seen once. Sequencing was performed on whole blood. These receptors originate from an adult who was a healthcare worker with PCR-confirmed SARS-CoV-2 infection or an uninfected control (not recorded which).

J is TRBJ1-6 and V is TRBV19; D is uncertain. Germline loops: CDR1 LNHDA, CDR2 SQIVND (reference sequence). V dropped 10 bases and J dropped 2 bases, with 15 bases sitting between them. CDR3 length: 15 residues. The CDR3 DNA sequence: TGTGCCACCCGCCCACAGCCGACCTATAATTCACCCCTCCACTTT. It is translated as CATRPQPTYNSPLHF.

The chain joins TRBV2 to TRBJ2-5, with D hard to call. CDR1 is SNHLY and CDR2 is FYNNEI in the germline V gene. CDR3 length: 15 residues. The V end was cut by 6 bases, the J end by 3 bases, with 17 bases between. The CDR3 sequence: CASRRGRAIKETQYF. DNA of the CDR3: TGTGCCAGCAGGCGTGGTAGGGCAATTAAAGAGACCCAGTACTTC.

This clonotype was seen a handful of times. The chain uses TRBV18 and TRBJ2-5; the D gene could be TRBD1 or TRBD2 (5 bases each). This CDR3 comprises 14 residues. Germline CDR1 and CDR2: KGHSH and LQKENI. The V and J ends lost 2 bases and 3 bases respectively, with 10 bases between them. DNA for the CDR3: TGTGCCAGCTCACCAGGGACGGAGGAAGAGACCCAGTACTTC. Its translation is CASSPGTEEETQYF.

The chain recombines TRBV5-1 with TRBJ1-4; D is uncertain. The V gene lost 4 bases and the J gene lost 7 bases, with 14 bases spanning the gap. This CDR3 has 14 residues. Germline V gene lookup returns CDR1 SGHRS and CDR2 YFSETQ. CDR3 protein: CASSPREGSEKLFF. As DNA, the CDR3 is TGCGCCAGCAGCCCCCGGGAAGGCAGTGAAAAACTGTTTTTT.

This clonotype has ten or more counts. The V gene is TRBV10-3, the J gene TRBJ2-3, with a possible D match to TRBD1 (6 bases). Germline V gene sequence: CDR1 ENHRY, CDR2 SYGVKD. CDR3 length equals 13 residues. V was cut by 6 bases and J by 2 bases, with 9 bases left in between. CDR3 region: CAIRAGATDTQYF. The CDR3 nucleotides read TGTGCCATCAGGGCAGGGGCCACAGATACGCAGTATTTT.

The table lists this clonotype with a few counts. The CDR3 spells CASSRDSRENEQFF. The DNA of the CDR3 is TGTGCCAGCAGTCGGGACTCGAGGGAAAATGAGCAGTTCTTC. The chain is built from TRBV6-5 and TRBJ2-1; a possible D gene is TRBD2 (6 bases). Germline V gene data show CDR1 as MNHEY and CDR2 as SVGAGI. The germline V and J ends were trimmed by 5 bases and 7 bases, with 15 bases remaining between them. The CDR3 extends over 14 amino acids.

This clonotype was detected a few times. This chain joins TRBV2 and TRBJ1-2, with D perhaps matching TRBD1 (5 bases). CDR3 size: 17 residues. V was shortened by 1 base and J by 0 bases, with 15 bases between the two germline ends. Germline CDR1 reads SNHLY; CDR2 reads FYNNEI. Here the CDR3 reads CASSEDRSPSSNYGYTF. Written as DNA, the CDR3 is TGTGCCAGCAGTGAAGACAGGAGCCCTTCTTCTAACTATGGCTACACCTTC.

V usage is TRBV10-2 and J usage is TRBJ2-5; possibly TRBD1 or TRBD2 for D (5 bases each). CDR1 WSHSY and CDR2 SAAADI come from the germline V gene. V was trimmed by 6 bases and J by 6 bases, leaving 20 bases between them. This CDR3 contains 15 residues. This CDR3 is CASRARGGPTKTQYF. For the CDR3, the DNA is TGCGCCAGCAGGGCCCGGGGCGGTCCGACGAAGACCCAGTACTTC.

The table lists this clonotype with many counts. The chain carries TRBV5-6 and TRBJ2-7, with D hard to call. Germline values: CDR1 SGHDT, CDR2 YYEEEE. Trimming took off 3 bases at V and 0 bases at J, with 10 bases between the two ends. This CDR3 spans 14 amino acids. CDR3 amino acids: CASSSAISSYEQYV. The CDR3 DNA sequence: TGTGCCAGCAGCTCTGCGATCTCCTCCTACGAGCAGTACGTC.